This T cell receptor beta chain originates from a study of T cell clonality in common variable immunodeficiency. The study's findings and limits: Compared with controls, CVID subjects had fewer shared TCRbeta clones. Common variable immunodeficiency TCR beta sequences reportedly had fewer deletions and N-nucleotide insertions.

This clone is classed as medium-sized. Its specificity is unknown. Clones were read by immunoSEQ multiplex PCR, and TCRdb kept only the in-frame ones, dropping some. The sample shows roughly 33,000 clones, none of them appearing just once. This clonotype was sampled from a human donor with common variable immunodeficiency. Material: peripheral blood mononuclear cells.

The CDR3 reads CASSLGRGYTEAFF. The sequenced part of the CDR3 DNA is TGTGCCAGCAGCTTGGGGAGGGGATACACTGAA. This rearrangement joins TRBV5-4 to TRBJ1-1, with a tentative D call TRBD1 (5 bases). The CDR3 is cut off 3 residues early in the read; its end comes from the germline J gene. Germline-derived CDR1 and CDR2 are SGHNT and YYREEE (reference sequence). The CDR3 covers 14 residues. Deletions cut 0 bases from V and 3 bases from J, with 9 bases between.